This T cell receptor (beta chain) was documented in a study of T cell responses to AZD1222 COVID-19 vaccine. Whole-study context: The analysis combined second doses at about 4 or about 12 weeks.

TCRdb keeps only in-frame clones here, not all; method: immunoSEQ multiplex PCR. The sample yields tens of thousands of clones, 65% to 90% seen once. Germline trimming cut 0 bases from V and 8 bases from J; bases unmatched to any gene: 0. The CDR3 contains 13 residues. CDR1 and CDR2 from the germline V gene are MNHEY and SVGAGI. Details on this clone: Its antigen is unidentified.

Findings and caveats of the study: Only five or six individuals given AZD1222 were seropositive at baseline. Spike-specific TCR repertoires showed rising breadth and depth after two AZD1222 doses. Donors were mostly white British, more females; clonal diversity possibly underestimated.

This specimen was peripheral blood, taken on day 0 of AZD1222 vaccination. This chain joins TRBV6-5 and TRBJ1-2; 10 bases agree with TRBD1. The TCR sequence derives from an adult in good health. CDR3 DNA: TGTGCCAGCAGTTACTCGACAGGGGGCGGCTACACCTTC. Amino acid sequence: CASSYSTGGGYTF.